The clone carrying this T cell receptor (beta chain) has only a few counts. The antigen remains unidentified. This CDR3 spans 12 amino acids. The germline CDR1 and CDR2 sequences are SGHTA and FQGNSA. V lost 5 bases and J lost 10, with 13 bases in between. This entry belongs to a study of beta chain features in type 1 diabetes. Study-wide context: The patients were much like the healthy donors in age, gender and cell yields.

Study observations and caveats: Researchers caution that PCR might favor shorter templates, equally among patients and controls. cDNA-based reads could over-represent cells with high TCR expression. Individuals with type 1 diabetes displayed fewer insertions and more deletions at VDJ junctions.

cDNA synthesis used the whole RNA isolate, giving expressed TCRB sequences. Clones were read by immunoSEQ multiplex PCR, and TCRdb kept only the in-frame ones, dropping some. The sample holds some 400,000 clones, over 13% seen once. The chain combines TRBV7-2 with TRBJ2-3; TRBD2 is a possible D gene (5 bases). The sequence derives from a woman aged 18 to 35 in good health. The sequencing sample was made of naive CD4+ T cells from blood. Here the CDR3 reads CASSQDWDAQYF. The CDR3 nucleotides read TGTGCCAGCAGCCAGGACTGGGATGCGCAGTATTTT.